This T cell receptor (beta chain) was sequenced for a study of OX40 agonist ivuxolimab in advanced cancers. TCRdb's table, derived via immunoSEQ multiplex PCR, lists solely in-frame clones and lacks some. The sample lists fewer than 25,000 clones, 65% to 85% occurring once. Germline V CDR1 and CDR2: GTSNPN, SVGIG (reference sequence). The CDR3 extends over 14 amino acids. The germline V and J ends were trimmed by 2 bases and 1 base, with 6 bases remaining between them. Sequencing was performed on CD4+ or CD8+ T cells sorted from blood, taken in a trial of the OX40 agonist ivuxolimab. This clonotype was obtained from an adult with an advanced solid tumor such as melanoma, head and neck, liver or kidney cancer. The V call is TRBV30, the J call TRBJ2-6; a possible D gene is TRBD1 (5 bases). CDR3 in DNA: TGTGCCTGGAGTCAGGGTTCTGGGGCCAACGTCCTGACTTTC. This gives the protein CAWSQGSGANVLTF.